This T cell receptor beta chain was recovered during a study of cytomegalovirus exposure and HLA in healthy donors. This PCR relied on a set of 60 Vbeta primers and 13 Jbeta primers. TCRdb's copy holds only in-frame clones and misses some; the assay was immunoSEQ multiplex PCR. The sample has about 120,000 clones, 74% seen once; the top ten hold about 4.2%. Sequences were obtained from PBMCs. The receptor was derived from a woman between 40 and 50 years old in good health and CMV-seropositive.

The CDR3 DNA sequence: TGTGCCAGCAGCTTAAAGGGGGACCTCTATGGCTACACCTTC. Its protein product is CASSLKGDLYGYTF. The chain uses TRBV7-8 and TRBJ1-2; D may be TRBD1 (6 bases). Per the germline V gene, CDR1 is SGHVS and CDR2 is FQNEAQ. The CDR3 is 14 amino acids. V dropped 2 bases and J dropped 4 bases, with 11 bases sitting between them.